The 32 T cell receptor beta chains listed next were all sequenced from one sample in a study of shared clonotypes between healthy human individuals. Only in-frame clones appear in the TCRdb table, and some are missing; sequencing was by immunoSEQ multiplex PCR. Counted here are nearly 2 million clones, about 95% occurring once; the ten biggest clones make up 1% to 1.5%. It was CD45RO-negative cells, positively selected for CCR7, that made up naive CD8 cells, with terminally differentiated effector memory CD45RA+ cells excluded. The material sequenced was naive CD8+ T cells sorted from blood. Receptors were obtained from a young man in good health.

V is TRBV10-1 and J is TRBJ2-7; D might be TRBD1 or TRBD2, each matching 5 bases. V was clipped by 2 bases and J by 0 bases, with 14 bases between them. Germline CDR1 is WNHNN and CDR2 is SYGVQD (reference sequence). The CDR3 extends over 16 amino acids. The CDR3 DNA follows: TGCGCCAGCAGTGAGAGGCCCGGGACGAGCTCCTACGAGCAGTACTTC. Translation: CASSERPGTSSYEQYF.

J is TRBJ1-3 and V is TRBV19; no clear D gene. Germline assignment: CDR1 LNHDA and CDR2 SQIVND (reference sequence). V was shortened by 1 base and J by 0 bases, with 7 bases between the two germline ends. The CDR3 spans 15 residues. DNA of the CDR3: TGTGCCAGTAGTATAGTCGACACCTCTGGAAACACCATATATTTT. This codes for CASSIVDTSGNTIYF.

The DNA for the CDR3 is TGTGCCAGCAGTCCCTTTGGACAGGGCAGCTCACCCCTCCACTTT. This encodes CASSPFGQGSSPLHF. The V gene is TRBV25-1, the J gene TRBJ1-6; 8 bases are shared with TRBD1. The germline V gene has CDR1 MGHDK and CDR2 SYGVNS. The trim removed 5 bases at V and 10 bases at J, leaving 10 bases unmatched. This CDR3 is 15 amino acids long.

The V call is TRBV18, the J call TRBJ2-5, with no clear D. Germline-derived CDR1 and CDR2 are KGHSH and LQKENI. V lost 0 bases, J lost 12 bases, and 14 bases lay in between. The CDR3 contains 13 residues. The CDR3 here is CASSPPTQAGKYF. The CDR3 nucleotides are TGTGCCAGCTCACCACCGACCCAAGCCGGAAAGTACTTC.

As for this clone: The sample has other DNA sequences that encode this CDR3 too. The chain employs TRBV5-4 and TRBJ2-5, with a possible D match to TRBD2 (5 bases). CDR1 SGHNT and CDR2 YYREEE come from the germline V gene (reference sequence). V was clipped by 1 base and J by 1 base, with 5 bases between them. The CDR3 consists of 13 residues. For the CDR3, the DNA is TGTGCCAGCAGCTTGCGGGGCCAAGAGACCCAGTACTTC. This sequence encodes CASSLRGQETQYF. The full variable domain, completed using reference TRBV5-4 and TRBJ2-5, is ETGVTQSPTHLIKTRGQQVTLRCSSQSGHNTVSWYQQALGQGPQFIFQYYREEENGRGNFPPRFSGLQFPNYSSELNVNALELDDSALYLCASSLRGQETQYFGPGTRLLVL.

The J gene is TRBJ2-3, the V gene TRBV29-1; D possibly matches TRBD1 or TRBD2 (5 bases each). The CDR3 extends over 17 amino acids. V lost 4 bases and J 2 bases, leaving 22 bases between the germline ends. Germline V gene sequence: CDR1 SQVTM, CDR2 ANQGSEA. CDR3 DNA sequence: TGCAGCGTTGTCTGGCTCGGGACCGGGGAGTACACAGATACGCAGTATTTT. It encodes CSVVWLGTGEYTDTQYF.

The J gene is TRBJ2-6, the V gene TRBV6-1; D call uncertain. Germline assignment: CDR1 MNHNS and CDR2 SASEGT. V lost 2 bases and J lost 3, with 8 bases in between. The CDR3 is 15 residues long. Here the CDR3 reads CASSEWGFGANVLTF. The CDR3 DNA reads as TGTGCCAGCAGTGAATGGGGTTTTGGGGCCAACGTCCTGACTTTC.

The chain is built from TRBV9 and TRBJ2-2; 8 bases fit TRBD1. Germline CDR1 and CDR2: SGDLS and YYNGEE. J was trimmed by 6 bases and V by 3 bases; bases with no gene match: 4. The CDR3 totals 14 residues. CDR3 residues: CASSATGDAGELFF. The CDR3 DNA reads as TGTGCCAGCAGCGCGACAGGGGACGCCGGGGAGCTGTTTTTT.

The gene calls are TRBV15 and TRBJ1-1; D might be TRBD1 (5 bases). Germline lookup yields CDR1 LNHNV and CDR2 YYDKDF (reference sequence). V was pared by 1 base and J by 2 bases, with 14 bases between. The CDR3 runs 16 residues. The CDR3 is CATSRGGEWVNTEAFF. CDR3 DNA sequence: TGTGCCACCAGCAGAGGAGGGGAGTGGGTAAACACTGAAGCTTTCTTT.

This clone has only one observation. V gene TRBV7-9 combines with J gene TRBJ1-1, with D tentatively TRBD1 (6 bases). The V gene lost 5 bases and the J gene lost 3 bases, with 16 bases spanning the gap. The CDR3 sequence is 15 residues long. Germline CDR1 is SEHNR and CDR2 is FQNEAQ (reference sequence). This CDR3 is CASSPLKDSYTEAFF. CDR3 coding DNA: TGTGCCAGCAGCCCACTAAAGGACAGTTACACTGAAGCTTTCTTT.

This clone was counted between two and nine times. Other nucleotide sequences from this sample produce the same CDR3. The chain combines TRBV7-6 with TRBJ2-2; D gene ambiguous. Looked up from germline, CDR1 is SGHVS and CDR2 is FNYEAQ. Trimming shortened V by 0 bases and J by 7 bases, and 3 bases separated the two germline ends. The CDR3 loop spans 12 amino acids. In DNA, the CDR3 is TGTGCCAGCAGCTTAGCAGGCGGGGAGCTGTTTTTT. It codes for CASSLAGGELFF.

CDR3 protein: CASSEDLITDTQYF. CDR3 sequence (DNA): TGCGCCAGCAGCGAGGACCTTATCACAGATACGCAGTATTTT. The chain links TRBV5-1 to TRBJ2-3; D not resolved. In germline, CDR1 is SGHRS, CDR2 YFSETQ. CDR3 size: 14 residues. V shed 4 bases and J shed 2 bases, with 11 bases lying between them.

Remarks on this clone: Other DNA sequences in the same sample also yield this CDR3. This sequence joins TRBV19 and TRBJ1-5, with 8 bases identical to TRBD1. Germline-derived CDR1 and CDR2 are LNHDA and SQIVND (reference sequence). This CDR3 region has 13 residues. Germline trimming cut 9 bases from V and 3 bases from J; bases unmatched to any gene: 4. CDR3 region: CASRQGSNQPQHF. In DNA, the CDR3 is TGTGCCAGCAGACAGGGGTCCAATCAGCCCCAGCATTTT.

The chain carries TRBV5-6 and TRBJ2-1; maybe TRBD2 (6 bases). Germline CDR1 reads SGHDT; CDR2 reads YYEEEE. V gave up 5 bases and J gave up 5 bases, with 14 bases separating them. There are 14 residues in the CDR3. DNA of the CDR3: TGTGCCAGCAGTCAGCCACCGGGAGACAATGAGCAGTTCTTC. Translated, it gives CASSQPPGDNEQFF.

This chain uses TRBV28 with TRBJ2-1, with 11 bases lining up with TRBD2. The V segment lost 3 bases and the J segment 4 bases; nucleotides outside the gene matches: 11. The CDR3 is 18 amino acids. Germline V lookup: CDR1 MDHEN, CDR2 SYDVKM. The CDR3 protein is CASSFPTGGLAEYNEQFF. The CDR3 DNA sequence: TGTGCCAGCAGTTTTCCCACGGGGGGACTAGCGGAATACAATGAGCAGTTCTTC.

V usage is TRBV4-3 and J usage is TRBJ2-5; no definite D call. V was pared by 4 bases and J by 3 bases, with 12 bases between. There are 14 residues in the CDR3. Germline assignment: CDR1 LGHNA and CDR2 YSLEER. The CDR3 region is CASSLYKEEETQYF. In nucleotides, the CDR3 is TGCGCCAGCAGCCTTTACAAGGAAGAAGAGACCCAGTACTTC.

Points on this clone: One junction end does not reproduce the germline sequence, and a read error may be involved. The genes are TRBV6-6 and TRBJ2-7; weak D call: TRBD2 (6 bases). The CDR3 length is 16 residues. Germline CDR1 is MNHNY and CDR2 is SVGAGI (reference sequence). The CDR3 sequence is CASNYDRDSIAYEQYF. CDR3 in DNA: TGTGCCAGCAATTACGACCGGGACTCCATCGCCTACGAGCAGTACTTC.

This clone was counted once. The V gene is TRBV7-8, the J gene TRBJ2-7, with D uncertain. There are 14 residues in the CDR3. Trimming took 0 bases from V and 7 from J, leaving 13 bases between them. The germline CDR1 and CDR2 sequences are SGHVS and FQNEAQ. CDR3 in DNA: TGTGCCAGCAGCTTAGCCCCCCGGTCGAGGGAGCAGTACTTC. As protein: CASSLAPRSREQYF.

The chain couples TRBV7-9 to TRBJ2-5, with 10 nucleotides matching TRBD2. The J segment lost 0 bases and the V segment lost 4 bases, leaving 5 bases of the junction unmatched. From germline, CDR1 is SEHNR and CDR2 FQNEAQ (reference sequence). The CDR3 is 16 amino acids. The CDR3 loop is CASSYGSGGDQETQYF. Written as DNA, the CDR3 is TGTGCCAGCAGCTATGGGAGCGGGGGGGACCAAGAGACCCAGTACTTC.

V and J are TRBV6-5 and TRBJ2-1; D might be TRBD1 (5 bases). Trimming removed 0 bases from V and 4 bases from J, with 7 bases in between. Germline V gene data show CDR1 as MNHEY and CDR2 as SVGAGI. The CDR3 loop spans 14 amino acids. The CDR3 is CASSYSKGYNEQFF. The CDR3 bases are TGTGCCAGCAGTTACTCGAAGGGGTACAATGAGCAGTTCTTC.

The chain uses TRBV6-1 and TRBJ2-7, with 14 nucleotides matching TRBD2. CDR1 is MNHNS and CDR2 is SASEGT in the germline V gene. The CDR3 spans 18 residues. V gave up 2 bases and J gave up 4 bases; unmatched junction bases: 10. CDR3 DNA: TGTGCCAGCAGTGAATATTTAGTTGGGACTAGCGGGAGTTACGAGCAGTACTTC. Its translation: CASSEYLVGTSGSYEQYF.

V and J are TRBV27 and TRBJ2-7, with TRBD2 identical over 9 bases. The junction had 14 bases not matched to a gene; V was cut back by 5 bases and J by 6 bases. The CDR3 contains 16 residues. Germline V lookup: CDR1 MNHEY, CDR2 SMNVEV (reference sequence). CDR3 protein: CASSPIVVAGVSEQYF. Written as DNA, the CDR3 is TGTGCCAGCAGTCCGATTGTGGTAGCGGGAGTCTCCGAGCAGTACTTC.

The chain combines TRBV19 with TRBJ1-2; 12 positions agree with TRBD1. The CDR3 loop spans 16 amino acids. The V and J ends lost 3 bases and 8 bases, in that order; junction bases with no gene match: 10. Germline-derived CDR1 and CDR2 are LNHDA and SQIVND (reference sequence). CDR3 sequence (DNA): TGTGCCAGTAGTATCGGGACAGGGGGCTTCCTTGGCGGCTACACCTTC. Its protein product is CASSIGTGGFLGGYTF.

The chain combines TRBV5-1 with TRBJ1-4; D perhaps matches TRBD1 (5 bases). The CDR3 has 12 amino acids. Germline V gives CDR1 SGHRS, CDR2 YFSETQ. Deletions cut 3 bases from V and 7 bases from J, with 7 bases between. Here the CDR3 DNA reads TGCGCCAGCAGCTGGGGGATTGAAAAACTGTTTTTT. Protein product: CASSWGIEKLFF. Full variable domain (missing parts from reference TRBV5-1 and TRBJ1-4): KAGVTQTPRYLIKTRGQQVTLSCSPISGHRSVSWYQQTPGQGLQFLFEYFSETQRNKGNFPGRFSGRQFSNSRSEMNVSTLELGDSALYLCASSWGIEKLFFGSGTQLSVL.

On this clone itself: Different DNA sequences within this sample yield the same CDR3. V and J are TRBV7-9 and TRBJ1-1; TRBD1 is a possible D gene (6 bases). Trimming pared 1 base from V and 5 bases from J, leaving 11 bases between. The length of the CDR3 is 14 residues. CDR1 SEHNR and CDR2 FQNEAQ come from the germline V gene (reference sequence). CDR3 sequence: CASSLGGGRTEAFF. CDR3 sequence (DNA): TGTGCCAGCAGCTTAGGAGGGGGGAGGACTGAAGCTTTCTTT.

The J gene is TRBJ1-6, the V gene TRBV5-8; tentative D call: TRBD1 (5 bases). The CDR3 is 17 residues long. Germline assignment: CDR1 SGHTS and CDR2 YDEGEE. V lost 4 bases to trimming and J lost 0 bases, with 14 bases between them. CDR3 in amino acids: CASSEDNLFSYNSPLHF. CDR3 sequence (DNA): TGTGCCAGCAGCGAGGACAACCTTTTCTCCTATAATTCACCCCTCCACTTT.

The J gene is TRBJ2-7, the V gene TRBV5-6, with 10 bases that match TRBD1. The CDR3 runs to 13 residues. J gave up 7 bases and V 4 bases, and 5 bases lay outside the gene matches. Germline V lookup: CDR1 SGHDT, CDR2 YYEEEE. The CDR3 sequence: CASSVRDRGEQYF. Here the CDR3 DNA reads TGTGCCAGCAGCGTCCGGGACAGGGGTGAGCAGTACTTC.

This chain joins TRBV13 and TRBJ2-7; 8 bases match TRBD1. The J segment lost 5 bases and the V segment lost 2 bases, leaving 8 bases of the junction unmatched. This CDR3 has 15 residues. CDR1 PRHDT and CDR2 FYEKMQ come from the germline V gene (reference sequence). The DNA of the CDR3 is TGTGCCAGCAGCTTAAGGACAGGGAATATCGACGAGCAGTACTTC. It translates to CASSLRTGNIDEQYF.

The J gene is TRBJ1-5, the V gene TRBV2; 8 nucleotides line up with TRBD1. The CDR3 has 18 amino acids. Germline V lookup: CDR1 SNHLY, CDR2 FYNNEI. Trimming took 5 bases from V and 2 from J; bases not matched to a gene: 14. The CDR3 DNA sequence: TGTGCCAGCAGTAACAAGCCAGACAGGGGCAGTGGCAATCAGCCCCAGCATTTT. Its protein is CASSNKPDRGSGNQPQHF.

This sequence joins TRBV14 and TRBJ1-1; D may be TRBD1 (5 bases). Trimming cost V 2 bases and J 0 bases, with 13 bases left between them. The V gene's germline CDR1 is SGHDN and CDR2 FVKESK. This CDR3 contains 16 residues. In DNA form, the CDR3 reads TGTGCCAGCAGCCAACAGGGTCCCCTCATGAACACTGAAGCTTTCTTT. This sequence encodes CASSQQGPLMNTEAFF.

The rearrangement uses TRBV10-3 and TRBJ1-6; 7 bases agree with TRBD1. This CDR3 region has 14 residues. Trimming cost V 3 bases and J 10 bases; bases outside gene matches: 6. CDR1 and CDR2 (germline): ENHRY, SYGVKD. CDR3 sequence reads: CAISDTGDESPLHF. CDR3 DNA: TGTGCCATCAGTGACACAGGGGATGAGTCACCCCTCCACTTT.

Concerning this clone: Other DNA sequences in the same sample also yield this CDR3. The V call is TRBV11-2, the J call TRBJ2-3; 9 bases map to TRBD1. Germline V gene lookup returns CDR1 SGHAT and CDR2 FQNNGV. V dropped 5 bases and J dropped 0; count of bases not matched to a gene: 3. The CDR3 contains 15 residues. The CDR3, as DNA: TGTGCCAGCAGCCCCGGGACAGGGAGCACAGATACGCAGTATTTT. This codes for CASSPGTGSTDTQYF. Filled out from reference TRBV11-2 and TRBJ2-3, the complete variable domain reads EAGVAQSPRYKIIEKRQSVAFWCNPISGHATLYWYQQILGQGPKLLIQFQNNGVVDDSQLPKDRFSAERLKGVDSTLKIQPAKLEDSAVYLCASSPGTGSTDTQYFGPGTRLTVL.